The source of this T cell receptor beta chain is a study of cytomegalovirus exposure and HLA in healthy donors (dated by TCRdb to between 2016 and 2019). Study-wide context: According to an earlier analysis of a few hundred of the donors, about 179 million T cells yielded 100 million or so unique TCR beta sequences and around 280 Gb of sequence data. Around 300 gigabases of sequencing data and some 85 million unique TCR sequences were included in an early release covering over 600 HLA-typed donors. Among 398 genotyped donors of the cohort, an average of about 240,000 unique TCR beta nucleotide sequences were sequenced per donor, about a sixth of them non-productive. Along with the approximately 670-subject first cohort, a separate validation cohort of over a hundred different subjects was used. The number of donors typed differed by locus, with about 629-640 for A, B, C, DRB1 and DQB1, around 500 for DQA1, approximately 580 for DPA1, and 450 to 480 for DPB1. Every discovery cohort repertoire had been produced on one sequencing platform. The T cell repertoires of several hundred subjects were profiled by immunosequencing and related to cytomegalovirus serostatus. Alongside the repertoire data, information on donor age, sex, ethnicity and CMV serostatus was compiled. Both class I and class II loci were covered by HLA typing, at four-digit resolution. A later analysis re-examined previously published TCR beta repertoires from more than 550 donors and added high-resolution HLA genotyping to investigate patterns of TCR occurrence. In a later genetic analysis, genome-wide SNP genotypes for about 55% of the roughly 700 donors were used, and that subset was treated as a discovery cohort. The study combined high-throughput TCR immunosequencing, statistical association of individual TCRs with disease status, and machine learning to predict cytomegalovirus infection status. An earlier analysis of approximately 500 of the donors applied high-throughput TCR beta sequencing to assess whether each TCR beta V gene segment acted as functional or pseudogenic. Roughly 5 DR-DQ haplotypes were handled as single units for association and clustering, since linkage in the cohort was strong. The later analysis used no new phenotypic data to find candidate immune exposures, relying instead on TCR beta sequences and their occurrence across donors. Among the roughly 410 genotyped donors, approximately 82% belonged to the genetic ancestry cluster associated with self-reported Caucasian donors. The study was designed to test whether signatures of past pathogen exposure could be identified by cataloging public T cell receptors.

The cohort consisted of more than 650 healthy bone marrow donors. At the time of sampling, all cohort members were nominally healthy, though unrecorded immune exposures were likely present. The donor tested CMV seropositive and was one of the 289 seropositive cohort members. A peripheral blood sample was collected from each donor, and TCR beta sequencing was performed on peripheral blood mononuclear cells. Genomic DNA was extracted from the blood cell samples with the Qiagen DNeasy Blood Extraction Kit. On the study overall, not on this receptor specifically: A further reported finding was that TCR beta sequences accurately predicted the HLA-A and HLA-B alleles for most subjects in the first cohort. Linkage disequilibrium might explain the correlated functional status among segregating V segments, but an unknown experimental factor could not be excluded. Immune exposure information for the cohort was limited to CMV serostatus. In a later analysis, TCR association rates were found to vary across HLA loci, with the most associated TCRs seen for DRB1 alleles and the fewest for HLA-C alleles. Cytomegalovirus status was reported to be diagnosed by the classifier with high specificity and sensitivity in both the original and validation cohorts. According to the authors, the approach could potentially be generalized to other disease states and immunological phenotypes. A total of 164 TCR beta chains were listed by the study as associated with cytomegalovirus. Because counts were too low, seventeen rarely observed V segments, including chromosome 9 orphons, were excluded from the earlier analysis of some 540 of the donors. A cluster of highly shared sequence variants was judged likely to be a technical artifact of the sequencing pipeline. According to a later analysis, most CMV-associated TCR beta chains appeared to be HLA-restricted, and the HLA associations seemed to be driven largely by CMV exposure. Because HLA typing was missing for some donors at each locus, association tests included only the typed subset. The presence/absence analyses assumed that sequencing depth was roughly uniform across donors, and that assumption may not be true. According to a later genetic analysis, donors in an Asian-associated ancestry cluster had fewer N-insertions in productive TCRs than the approximately 670-donor mean. A later analysis found that HLA-associated TCR beta chains were more clonally expanded and had lower generation probabilities than equally common non-associated chains. Some IMGT-functional V segments, including TRBV6-2 and TRBV6-3, could not be distinguished by the 87-base-pair reads and were therefore excluded. Specific HLA alleles were associated with roughly 16,000 TCR beta sequences at a false discovery rate of 0.05 in a later analysis. An association between a missense DCLRE1C variant and V-gene and J-gene trimming of TCR beta chains was found in a later genetic analysis and replicated in an independent cohort. According to a later analysis, parvovirus B19, influenza, CMV and Epstein-Barr virus appeared linked to several top co-occurrence clusters. Across donors, most TCR sequences were observed very rarely, whereas some public TCRs were present in many individuals. This cohort had only TCR beta chains sequenced, and the lack of alpha or paired-chain data limited which features could be detected. An earlier analysis of around 500 of the donors showed that most TCR beta V segments appeared in productive rearrangements either about 87% or about 30% of the time, which broadly matched IMGT annotations. When HLA alleles, especially DR and DQ, strongly co-occurred, attributing TCR associations to individual alleles was difficult. A few of the identified cytomegalovirus-associated TCR beta chains were confirmed in vitro to be specific for cytomegalovirus antigens.

A distance of 10 bases separates the germline ends of V and J, which lose 10 bases and 6 bases respectively. The CDR3 numbers 12 residues from cysteine through phenylalanine. Just the 36-base CDR3 DNA is kept, in frame starting at base 1. Reading the germline V gene gives CDR1 MDHEN and CDR2 SYDVKM. About this clone: The antigen it binds to is not known. No qualities accompany the bases; no much larger clone lies one base away.

Libraries were made using the immunoSEQ multiplex PCR assay. For the multiplex PCR, a mixture combining 60 forward primers for TCR Vbeta segments and 13 reverse primers for TCR Jbeta segments was used. A multiplex PCR assay on genomic DNA amplified the CDR3 region of rearranged TCR beta genes. On the Illumina HiSeq System, the amplified TCR beta libraries were sequenced as 87-base-pair reads. In the authors' own workflow: A later analysis counted approximately 76 million unique TCR beta chains across the 700 or so repertoires, and roughly 9.9 million of these chains were shared by at least two donors. To remove PCR and sequencing errors, raw reads were error-corrected and collapsed into unique sequences using a nearest-neighbor algorithm that merged closely related sequences. V, D and J gene segments were assigned by aligning CDR3 sequences to IMGT reference sequences. For a sequence to be retained, at least a six-nucleotide match to both a V gene segment and a J gene segment was required. Rearrangements were classified as productive when the CDR3 lacked stop codons and remained in frame with V and J, and all other rearrangements were classified as non-productive. Following IMGT convention, CDR3 was defined as the stretch from the second conserved V-encoded cysteine to the conserved J-encoded phenylalanine. Sequences without an unambiguous match to a single V gene segment were excluded from the earlier analysis of 587 of the donors. In an earlier analysis of 587 of the donors, a V segment was called functional when productive rearrangements were above 56.7%, and segregating when the standard deviation between donors exceeded 5%. A statistical classification framework was built for diagnosing cytomegalovirus status from the catalog of TCR beta chain sequences. A later analysis assigned V and J genes by comparing TCR nucleotide sequences with IMGT/GENE-DB human TR gene sequences. The TCRdist pipeline was used in a later analysis to assign CDR3 sequences and most-parsimonious VDJ recombination scenarios. In a later analysis, every TCR beta chain was defined by the combination of its CDR3 amino acid sequence and its V-gene family, and reads without a unique V-gene family were dropped. A later analysis removed 550 to 700 highly shared, low-generation-probability nucleotide sequences to deal with suspected cross-contamination and a sequencing artifact. In a later analysis, a clonal expansion index was calculated for each public chain from normalized within-repertoire ranks of inferred template counts. A later analysis computed generation probabilities with a VDJ recombination model fitted to out-of-frame rearrangements, and checked the results against IGoR. In a later analysis, hypergeometric tests were used to score TCR-TCR, TCR-HLA and TCR-CMV co-occurrence, with a repertoire-size bias correction applied to TCR pairs. A later analysis estimated false discovery rates by permuting HLA or CMV assignments 20 times. In a later analysis, co-occurring TCRs were grouped using DBSCAN, with TCRdist sequence similarity added in when clustering inside HLA-allele-positive subsets. Repertoires with fewer than 30,000 or more than 120,000 public chains, plus five repertoires with anomalous nucleotide sharing, were excluded from co-occurrence clustering. TCRdb obtained this table from immuneACCESS and retained in-frame rearrangements with V and J assigned. These tables miss some clones; where compared with another copy, unresolved V genes account for less than half of the shortfall, and the remainder is unexplained. V, J and clone size were drawn from that table, and D and trimming were deduced from the DNA. The sample table lists some 140,000 clones, more than 60% of them with a count of one. 8.8% of the sample goes to the ten largest clones.

This receptor was taken from a woman in her forties or fifties in good health and CMV-seropositive. Sequences were obtained from PBMCs. The chain links TRBV28 with TRBJ1-6; matching of 5 bases hints at TRBD1 as the D gene. The base sequence is TGTGCCACCAGACAGACTAATTCACCCCTCCACTTT. It translates as CATRQTNSPLHF.